The clone carrying this T cell receptor (beta chain) turned up a few times. This sample was taken from a study of cytomegalovirus exposure and HLA in healthy donors. With 60 Vbeta and 13 Jbeta primers, the PCR was carried out. TCRdb's table, derived via immunoSEQ multiplex PCR, lists solely in-frame clones and lacks some. The repertoire holds about 140,000 clones, with around 80% as singletons. V gave up 4 bases and J gave up 4 bases, with 19 bases separating them. The germline V gene encodes CDR1 SGHNT and CDR2 YYREEE (reference sequence). The CDR3 is 16 residues long. Sequencing was performed on PBMCs. The clonotype originates from a boy between 2 and 10 years old in good health and CMV-seronegative. This rearrangement joins TRBV5-4 to TRBJ2-3; tentatively, D is TRBD2 (6 bases). The CDR3 here is CASSGVKGGTPDTQYF. The DNA of the CDR3 is TGTGCCAGCAGCGGAGTGAAGGGAGGTACCCCAGATACGCAGTATTTT.